The following is a T cell receptor (beta chain) sequence with its context. Its matching antigen is unknown. The trim removed 5 bases at V and 1 base at J, leaving 15 bases unmatched. The CDR3 sequence is 18 residues long. The germline V gene has CDR1 LNHNV and CDR2 YYDKDF (reference sequence). The sample comes from a study of response to subunit inactivated influenza vaccine. Study observations and caveats: Seasonal influenza vaccination, on each occasion, was suggested by the authors to recruit few new T cells.

TCRdb called the RT-PCR reads again in MiXCR, with one record for every CDR3 protein. The sample yields roughly 500,000 distinct CDR3 sequences, 25% seen once. The receptor was derived from a man aged 50-60 years who received an inactivated influenza vaccine. This material consisted of CD4+ T cells sorted from PBMCs, taken roughly 5 days after vaccination. The V call is TRBV15, the J call TRBJ1-2, with 8 nucleotides matching TRBD1. The CDR3 loop reads CATSGRTGPPTYNYGYTF. The CDR3 DNA is TGTGCCACCAGCGGCCGGACAGGGCCCCCCACTTATAACTATGGCTACACCTTC.